The clone carrying this T cell receptor beta chain occurred once. The target antigen is unknown. The data originate from a study of cytomegalovirus exposure and HLA in healthy donors. Regarding the study as a whole: As a later analysis revealed, the rate of TCR association differed by HLA locus, with DRB1 most and HLA-C fewest. HLA alleles were associated with 15,000 to 20,000 TCR beta sequences in a later analysis at 0.05 false discovery rate.

Use of 60 Vbeta and 13 Jbeta primers characterized the PCR. Libraries were prepared by immunoSEQ multiplex PCR; TCRdb keeps only in-frame clonotypes and omits some of them. The sample records 180,000 or so clones, 70% to 90% being singletons. The V and J ends lost 2 bases and 4 bases, in that order; junction bases with no gene match: 3. Germline CDR1 MNHEY, CDR2 SVGAGI. This CDR3 has 14 residues. At collection, donors were nominally healthy, but unrecorded immune exposures were probable. The sample was PBMCs. This sequence originates from a man aged 18 to 29 in good health and CMV-seropositive. J is TRBJ1-2 and V is TRBV6-5; 8 nucleotides align to TRBD1. The CDR3 protein is CASSYGQGAYGYTF. DNA for the CDR3: TGTGCCAGCAGTTACGGGCAGGGGGCCTATGGCTACACCTTC.